This record covers a single T cell receptor (beta chain). It has no known antigen specificity. The input lacks base qualities; no much larger clone sits a single base away. All of the isolated RNA was reverse transcribed with the High Capacity cDNA Reverse Transcription Kit, so expressed TCRB transcripts were sequenced. Stem cell-like memory T cell samples underwent survey-depth immunoSEQ sequencing, averaging about 1 million total reads per sample. After sorted cells were lysed in RLT buffer, RNA was extracted with DNase-treated RNeasy Micro or Mini kits, with the choice depending on cell number. Each cell subset was processed separately to prevent cross-contamination, with patient and healthy donor samples processed together. The immunoSEQ multiplex PCR was used to amplify TCRB sequences from cDNA, yielding 87-bp fragments that span the CDR3 region. The amplicons were sequenced using the Illumina HiSeq platform. Turning to the authors' computational methods: Synthetic template baselines were used to correct PCR bias computationally, reads within Hamming distance 2 were collapsed together, and singletons that could not be merged were discarded. Reads were aligned against IMGT so that V, D and J genes, CDR3 length and insertions or deletions at six rearrangement sites could be assigned. Within each subset, clonotype counts were normalized to sorted cell number, and only after that were true diversity and Gini coefficients computed with the tcR R package. The overlap coefficient, calculated on TCRB nucleotide sequences, was used to quantify repertoire sharing. TCRdb holds this immuneACCESS table with in-frame rearrangements only. Some clones are missing; in checked studies, unresolved V genes explain under half, and the rest has no known cause. Clone size and V and J calls were adopted from that table, with D and trimming inferred from the DNA. The sample yields tens of thousands of clones; under 35% were counted once. The biggest ten clones account for roughly 0.45% of the sample.

These data originate in a study of beta chain features in type 1 diabetes listed by TCRdb under 2018. Study-level background: No differences in mean age, gender distribution, total cell number or subset yield were found between patients and healthy donors. A total of 90 million to 120 million sorted cells were examined across all samples, and a strong correlation was observed between cell number per subset and RNA yield. The study compared TCRB repertoires of sorted circulating CD4+ T cell subsets between recently diagnosed type 1 diabetes patients and matched healthy donors. Regulatory and stem cell-like memory subsets were obtained from only 8 patients and roughly 8 healthy donors, while naive and central memory subsets were obtained from all 28 donors.

Trimming takes 1 base from V and 0 bases from J, and the germline ends sit 17 bases apart. From a lookup of the germline V gene, CDR1 and CDR2 are SGHRS and YFSETQ. Taken from cysteine to phenylalanine, the CDR3 has 18 residues. CDR3 DNA only is kept here, 54 bases in frame from base 1. Each donor gave one peripheral blood draw, about 100 mL on average, collected into heparinised tubes. Using a panel that included CD45RO, CCR7, CD25, CD127, CD95 and CD27, naive, central memory, regulatory and stem cell-like memory CD4+ T cells were sorted on a BD FACSAria II. All sorted populations exceeded 95% purity. PBMCs were isolated immediately by Lymphoprep density gradient centrifugation and stained directly without culture. So that batch effects would be minimized, each experiment stained and sorted samples in pairs, pairing one healthy donor with one patient. What the study reported, not specific to this receptor: Sequencing cDNA rather than genomic DNA could over-represent highly expressing activated cells, although activation and CD3 levels did not differ between groups. At VDJ recombination sites, patients with type 1 diabetes made fewer insertions and deleted more nucleotides, a pattern implying thymic rearrangement abnormalities. Naive, central memory and regulatory TCRB repertoires appeared to be more similar among patients than among healthy donors. Shorter templates might have been favored by PCR, but patient and control samples were amplified and corrected together, so both groups would have been affected equally by any skew. Type 1 diabetes patients showed a moderate but significant shortening of TCRB CDR3 length in all four CD4+ subsets. Because the HLA sub-analyses included only small numbers of individuals, any influence of HLA type on TCRB rearrangement was left unresolved.

The V and J segments used are TRBV5-1 and TRBJ1-3; the D gene is not confidently resolved. This TCR came from a woman younger than 30 in good health. Input material: stem cell memory CD4+ T cells from blood. Per the publication, the cell subset or site label means: stem cell-like memory CD4+ T cells. The nucleotide sequence is given as TGCGCCAGCAGCTTGTCCCCCCCCGGTTCATTCTCTGGAAACACCATATATTTT. This sequence encodes CASSLSPPGSFSGNTIYF.